These 27 T cell receptor beta chains were all obtained from the same sample, sequenced in a study of identical twins. MiXCR, run by TCRdb on the 5' RACE reads, gives a single entry per CDR3 protein. The table has about 690,000 distinct CDR3 sequences, 6% to 6.5% seen once. The sequenced sample consisted of naive T cells sorted from blood. The receptor set was obtained from a man in his late teens or twenties in good health.

This clonotype showed up many times. This chain links TRBV11-2 with TRBJ2-7; TRBD1 agrees at 7 bases. The CDR3 totals 16 residues. Unmatched junction bases numbered 8, after V lost 1 base and J lost 2 bases. The germline CDR1 and CDR2 sequences are SGHAT and FQNNGV. DNA of the CDR3: TGTGCCAGCAGCTTAGTTTCAGGGGGACGCACCTACGAGCAGTACTTC. This translates into CASSLVSGGRTYEQYF.

There are many counts of this clonotype. The J gene is TRBJ2-5, the V gene TRBV5-1; 9 nucleotides line up with TRBD1. The CDR3 contains 15 residues. V shed 3 bases, J shed 5 bases, and the junction held 8 bases outside the gene matches. The germline gives CDR1 SGHRS, CDR2 YFSETQ. The CDR3 region is CASSYPGQGYETQYF. The DNA for the CDR3 is TGCGCCAGCAGCTACCCGGGACAGGGTTACGAGACCCAGTACTTC. Looking up the rest from reference TRBV5-1 and TRBJ2-5 gives the full variable domain: KAGVTQTPRYLIKTRGQQVTLSCSPISGHRSVSWYQQTPGQGLQFLFEYFSETQRNKGNFPGRFSGRQFSNSRSEMNVSTLELGDSALYLCASSYPGQGYETQYFGPGTRLLVL.

The rearrangement joins TRBV15 to TRBJ2-1; D is possibly TRBD2 (5 bases). The CDR3 consists of 13 residues. Germline V gene data show CDR1 as LNHNV and CDR2 as YYDKDF (reference sequence). Trimming took off 5 bases at V and 8 bases at J, with 13 bases between the two ends. The CDR3 DNA reads as TGTGCCACCAGCTTCCCCCCGAGGGATGAGCAGTTCTTC. Translating it yields CATSFPPRDEQFF. Full variable domain (remainder filled in from reference TRBV15 and TRBJ2-1): DAMVIQNPRYQVTQFGKPVTLSCSQTLNHNVMYWYQQKSSQAPKLLFHYYDKDFNNEADTPDNFQSRRPNTSFCFLDIRSPGLGDTAMYLCATSFPPRDEQFFGPGTRLTVL.

There are many counts of this clonotype. The chain combines TRBV12-3 or TRBV12-4 with TRBJ2-2; 8 bases align to TRBD1. The CDR3 covers 15 residues. V gave up 6 bases and J gave up 0 bases; unmatched junction bases: 3. CDR3 coding DNA: TGTGCCAGCAGATCGGGACAGGCGAACACCGGGGAGCTGTTTTTT. Its translation: CASRSGQANTGELFF.

In this sample, this clonotype turned up many times. The chain carries TRBV12-3 or TRBV12-4 and TRBJ1-6, with TRBD1 identical over 7 bases. The CDR3 is 13 residues long. V lost 7 bases, J lost 6 bases, and 3 bases stayed unmatched. CDR3 amino acids: CASNRDSNSPLHF. The CDR3, as DNA: TGTGCCAGCAACCGGGACAGTAATTCACCCCTCCACTTT.

This clonotype has a count of ten or more. J is TRBJ2-1 and V is TRBV4-1; 7 bases are a match to TRBD1. The CDR3 covers 15 residues. J lost 3 bases, V lost 3 bases, and 5 bases had no gene match. Germline CDR1 reads MGHRA; CDR2 reads YSYEKL. CDR3 in amino acids: CASSQGTGDYNEQFF. The CDR3 nucleotides read TGCGCCAGCAGCCAGGGTACAGGGGACTACAATGAGCAGTTCTTC.

This clonotype was counted a few times. The chain employs TRBV19 and TRBJ2-3, with 9 bases matching TRBD1. Trimming at V came to 7 bases and at J to 2 bases, leaving 4 bases not matched to a gene. Germline CDR1 LNHDA, CDR2 SQIVND (reference sequence). This CDR3 comprises 14 residues. The CDR3 loop reads CASTDRGYTDTQYF. In DNA form, the CDR3 reads TGTGCCAGTACGGACAGGGGATACACAGATACGCAGTATTTT.

Of note for this clonotype: A read error is likely, as this CDR3 ends without the conserved phenylalanine or tryptophan. The chain combines TRBV7-2 with TRBJ2-7, with a weak D call TRBD1 (5 bases). The V and J ends lost 0 bases and 5 bases respectively, with 14 bases between them. Germline V gene sequence: CDR1 SGHTA, CDR2 FQGNSA. The CDR3 contains 15 residues. The CDR3 reads CASSLAGVLVHEQYC. CDR3 nucleotides: TGTGCCAGCAGCTTAGCAGGGGTCCTCGTCCACGAGCAGTACTGC.

This clonotype was detected ten times or more. The chain is built from TRBV20-1 and TRBJ2-1; tentative D call: TRBD2 (6 bases). Germline V gives CDR1 DFQATT, CDR2 SNEGSKA (reference sequence). V gave up 5 bases and J gave up 10 bases, with 9 bases separating them. The CDR3 covers 10 residues. CDR3 region: CSAGGLEQFF. The CDR3, as DNA: TGCAGTGCTGGCGGACTAGAGCAGTTCTTC.

This clonotype has ten or more counts. V usage is TRBV7-2 and J usage is TRBJ1-5, with 7 bases that match TRBD1. Germline CDR1 SGHTA, CDR2 FQGNSA. The CDR3 covers 16 residues. Trimming removed 0 bases from V and 3 bases from J; junction bases left unmatched: 5. The CDR3 DNA reads TGTGCCAGCAGCTTAGCAGGACAGGTACTCAATCAGCCCCAGCATTTT. Amino acids: CASSLAGQVLNQPQHF.

This clonotype has more than one count but fewer than ten. The chain joins TRBV20-1 to TRBJ2-7; TRBD2 aligns across 11 bases. Germline V gives CDR1 DFQATT, CDR2 SNEGSKA (reference sequence). This CDR3 spans 15 amino acids. The V segment lost 3 bases and the J segment 6 bases; nucleotides outside the gene matches: 10. The CDR3 region is CSASPSGRSSREQYF. The CDR3 DNA sequence: TGCAGTGCTAGTCCTAGCGGGAGGTCGAGTCGCGAGCAGTACTTC.

V and J are TRBV7-8 and TRBJ2-1, with 15 positions matching TRBD2. The V gene end was trimmed by 4 bases and the J gene end by 13 bases; junction bases not matched to a gene: 2. This CDR3 has 13 amino acids. In germline, CDR1 is SGHVS, CDR2 FQNEAQ. CDR3: CASSSGLAGGQFF. Written as DNA, the CDR3 is TGTGCCAGCAGCTCGGGACTAGCGGGAGGTCAGTTCTTC.

This clonotype was counted between two and nine times. The CDR3 loop reads CSAREGTADYGYTF. The CDR3 coding sequence is TGCAGTGCTAGAGAGGGGACAGCGGACTATGGCTACACCTTC. The V call is TRBV20-1, the J call TRBJ1-2; 7 nucleotides match TRBD1. V dropped 0 bases and J dropped 3; count of bases not matched to a gene: 4. CDR1 DFQATT and CDR2 SNEGSKA come from the germline V gene (reference sequence). CDR3 length: 14 residues.

This clonotype was recorded a few times. The J gene is TRBJ2-1, the V gene TRBV24-1; no firm D call. Trimming took off 6 bases at V and 7 bases at J, with 9 bases between the two ends. The CDR3 runs to 12 residues. Germline-derived CDR1 and CDR2 are KGHDR and SFDVKD. The chain's CDR3 is CATSLSRNEQFF. Written as DNA, the CDR3 is TGTGCCACCAGTCTGAGCAGGAATGAGCAGTTCTTC.

This clonotype was seen once. One end of the junction does not line up with germline, which may come from a read error. V is TRBV12-3 or TRBV12-4 and J is TRBJ2-3; the D is unclear. The CDR3 extends over 12 amino acids. The DNA of the CDR3 is TGTCCCAGCAGTTTTGGGTCAGATACGCAGTATTTT. Its protein product is CPSSFGSDTQYF.

As to this clonotype: A much larger clone sits a single nucleotide away, making a read error possible. The V call is TRBV5-1, the J call TRBJ2-1; possibly TRBD2 for D (6 bases). Germline CDR1 is SGHRS and CDR2 is YFSETQ. Trimming took 0 bases from V and 15 from J, leaving 16 bases between them. This CDR3 spans 13 amino acids. Here the CDR3 reads CASSLELGTGWFF. The CDR3 bases are TGCGCCAGCAGCTTGGAACTGGGGACTGGGTGGTTCTTC.

This clonotype was detected ten times or more. This chain links TRBV29-1 with TRBJ2-5, with D perhaps matching TRBD1 (6 bases). The CDR3 runs to 13 residues. V was trimmed by 7 bases and J by 5 bases, leaving 17 bases between them. Germline CDR1 and CDR2: SQVTM and ANQGSEA. Written as DNA, the CDR3 is TGCAGCGCCCGAGGGGGTGCAGTCGAGACCCAGTACTTC. Encoded protein: CSARGGAVETQYF.

This clonotype was seen many times. V usage is TRBV5-1 and J usage is TRBJ2-2; possible D gene TRBD2, 6 bases. V shed 4 bases and J shed 8 bases, with 27 bases lying between them. Germline V gene lookup returns CDR1 SGHRS and CDR2 YFSETQ. This CDR3 has 18 residues. CDR3 residues: CASSSPSGAGQFPGELFF. The CDR3 nucleotides are TGCGCCAGCAGCAGCCCCTCGGGAGCGGGCCAATTTCCGGGGGAGCTGTTTTTT.

This clonotype was detected only once. This sequence may be a read error, since a much larger clone differs from it by one base. This CDR3 fails to terminate in the conserved phenylalanine or tryptophan, so it likely reflects a read error. The rearrangement joins TRBV5-1 to TRBJ1-3; D gene uncertain. Germline V gene data show CDR1 as SGHRS and CDR2 as YFSETQ. V lost 0 bases to trimming and J lost 0 bases, with 4 bases between them. There are 14 residues in the CDR3. The CDR3 DNA is TGCGCCAGCAGCTTGGAAGCCTCTGGAAACACCATATATTGT. The encoded protein is CASSLEASGNTIYC.

This clonotype was observed a handful of times. J is TRBJ1-1 and V is TRBV7-9; D ambiguous. V shed 0 bases and J shed 9 bases, with 8 bases lying between them. The CDR3 length is 12 residues. CDR1 SEHNR and CDR2 FQNEAQ come from the germline V gene (reference sequence). CDR3 sequence: CASSLATKKAFF. CDR3 DNA: TGTGCCAGCAGCTTAGCCACTAAGAAAGCTTTCTTT.

The chain joins TRBV10-3 to TRBJ2-1; D possibly corresponds to TRBD2 (5 bases). The CDR3 has 16 residues. Looked up from germline, CDR1 is ENHRY and CDR2 is SYGVKD. With 1 base removed from V and 1 base from J, the gap between germline ends came to 11 bases. In nucleotides, the CDR3 is TGTGCCATCAGTGAGTATAAGCGGAGTTCCTACAATGAGCAGTTCTTC. It translates to CAISEYKRSSYNEQFF.

At least ten counts were recorded for this clonotype. This chain connects TRBV7-2 to TRBJ1-6, with D uncertain. Germline V gene sequence: CDR1 SGHTA, CDR2 FQGNSA. V dropped 5 bases and J dropped 6 bases, with 8 bases sitting between them. The CDR3 covers 13 residues. The CDR3 is CASSQAGNSPLHF. The DNA of the CDR3 is TGTGCCAGCAGCCAGGCTGGTAATTCACCCCTCCACTTT.

DNA for the CDR3: TGTGCCAGCAGCACCACATCTAGCGGGAGGTTAGCAGATACGCAGTATTTT. It codes for CASSTTSSGRLADTQYF. V is TRBV3-1 and J is TRBJ2-3, with 11 positions matching TRBD2. V was pared by 5 bases and J by 4 bases, with 11 bases of the junction left unmatched. From germline, CDR1 is LGHDT and CDR2 YNNKEL (reference sequence). The length of the CDR3 is 17 residues.

This chain uses TRBV24-1 with TRBJ2-5; 15 bases map to TRBD2. V was pared by 4 bases and J by 0 bases, with 2 bases of the junction left unmatched. The CDR3 consists of 17 residues. Germline V gene data show CDR1 as KGHDR and CDR2 as SFDVKD. CDR3 nucleotides: TGTGCCACCAGTGACGGACTAGCGGGAGGGAACCAAGAGACCCAGTACTTC. Translation: CATSDGLAGGNQETQYF.

This clonotype was observed a handful of times. V is TRBV7-2 and J is TRBJ2-3; D uncertain. Germline loops: CDR1 SGHTA, CDR2 FQGNSA. This CDR3 is built from 14 residues. Trimming removed 2 bases at V and 3 bases at J, with 9 bases between. DNA of the CDR3: TGTGCCAGCAGCTTACAAGTGGCGACAGATACGCAGTATTTT. This sequence encodes CASSLQVATDTQYF.

This clonotype was detected many times. This rearrangement joins TRBV29-1 to TRBJ2-7; 7 bases agree with TRBD2. The J segment lost 2 bases and the V segment lost 6 bases, leaving 10 bases of the junction unmatched. Germline loops: CDR1 SQVTM, CDR2 ANQGSEA. The CDR3 covers 14 residues. This chain's CDR3 is CSVSRGGLPYEQYF. The CDR3 nucleotides are TGCAGCGTATCTCGCGGGGGACTCCCCTACGAGCAGTACTTC.

The rearrangement uses TRBV19 and TRBJ1-1; D gene unclear. Per the germline V gene, CDR1 is LNHDA and CDR2 is SQIVND (reference sequence). The germline V and J ends were trimmed by 3 bases and 3 bases, with 8 bases remaining between them. The CDR3 loop spans 13 amino acids. The CDR3 sequence: CASSISGDTEAFF. The CDR3 DNA follows: TGTGCCAGTAGTATCTCAGGCGACACTGAAGCTTTCTTT.